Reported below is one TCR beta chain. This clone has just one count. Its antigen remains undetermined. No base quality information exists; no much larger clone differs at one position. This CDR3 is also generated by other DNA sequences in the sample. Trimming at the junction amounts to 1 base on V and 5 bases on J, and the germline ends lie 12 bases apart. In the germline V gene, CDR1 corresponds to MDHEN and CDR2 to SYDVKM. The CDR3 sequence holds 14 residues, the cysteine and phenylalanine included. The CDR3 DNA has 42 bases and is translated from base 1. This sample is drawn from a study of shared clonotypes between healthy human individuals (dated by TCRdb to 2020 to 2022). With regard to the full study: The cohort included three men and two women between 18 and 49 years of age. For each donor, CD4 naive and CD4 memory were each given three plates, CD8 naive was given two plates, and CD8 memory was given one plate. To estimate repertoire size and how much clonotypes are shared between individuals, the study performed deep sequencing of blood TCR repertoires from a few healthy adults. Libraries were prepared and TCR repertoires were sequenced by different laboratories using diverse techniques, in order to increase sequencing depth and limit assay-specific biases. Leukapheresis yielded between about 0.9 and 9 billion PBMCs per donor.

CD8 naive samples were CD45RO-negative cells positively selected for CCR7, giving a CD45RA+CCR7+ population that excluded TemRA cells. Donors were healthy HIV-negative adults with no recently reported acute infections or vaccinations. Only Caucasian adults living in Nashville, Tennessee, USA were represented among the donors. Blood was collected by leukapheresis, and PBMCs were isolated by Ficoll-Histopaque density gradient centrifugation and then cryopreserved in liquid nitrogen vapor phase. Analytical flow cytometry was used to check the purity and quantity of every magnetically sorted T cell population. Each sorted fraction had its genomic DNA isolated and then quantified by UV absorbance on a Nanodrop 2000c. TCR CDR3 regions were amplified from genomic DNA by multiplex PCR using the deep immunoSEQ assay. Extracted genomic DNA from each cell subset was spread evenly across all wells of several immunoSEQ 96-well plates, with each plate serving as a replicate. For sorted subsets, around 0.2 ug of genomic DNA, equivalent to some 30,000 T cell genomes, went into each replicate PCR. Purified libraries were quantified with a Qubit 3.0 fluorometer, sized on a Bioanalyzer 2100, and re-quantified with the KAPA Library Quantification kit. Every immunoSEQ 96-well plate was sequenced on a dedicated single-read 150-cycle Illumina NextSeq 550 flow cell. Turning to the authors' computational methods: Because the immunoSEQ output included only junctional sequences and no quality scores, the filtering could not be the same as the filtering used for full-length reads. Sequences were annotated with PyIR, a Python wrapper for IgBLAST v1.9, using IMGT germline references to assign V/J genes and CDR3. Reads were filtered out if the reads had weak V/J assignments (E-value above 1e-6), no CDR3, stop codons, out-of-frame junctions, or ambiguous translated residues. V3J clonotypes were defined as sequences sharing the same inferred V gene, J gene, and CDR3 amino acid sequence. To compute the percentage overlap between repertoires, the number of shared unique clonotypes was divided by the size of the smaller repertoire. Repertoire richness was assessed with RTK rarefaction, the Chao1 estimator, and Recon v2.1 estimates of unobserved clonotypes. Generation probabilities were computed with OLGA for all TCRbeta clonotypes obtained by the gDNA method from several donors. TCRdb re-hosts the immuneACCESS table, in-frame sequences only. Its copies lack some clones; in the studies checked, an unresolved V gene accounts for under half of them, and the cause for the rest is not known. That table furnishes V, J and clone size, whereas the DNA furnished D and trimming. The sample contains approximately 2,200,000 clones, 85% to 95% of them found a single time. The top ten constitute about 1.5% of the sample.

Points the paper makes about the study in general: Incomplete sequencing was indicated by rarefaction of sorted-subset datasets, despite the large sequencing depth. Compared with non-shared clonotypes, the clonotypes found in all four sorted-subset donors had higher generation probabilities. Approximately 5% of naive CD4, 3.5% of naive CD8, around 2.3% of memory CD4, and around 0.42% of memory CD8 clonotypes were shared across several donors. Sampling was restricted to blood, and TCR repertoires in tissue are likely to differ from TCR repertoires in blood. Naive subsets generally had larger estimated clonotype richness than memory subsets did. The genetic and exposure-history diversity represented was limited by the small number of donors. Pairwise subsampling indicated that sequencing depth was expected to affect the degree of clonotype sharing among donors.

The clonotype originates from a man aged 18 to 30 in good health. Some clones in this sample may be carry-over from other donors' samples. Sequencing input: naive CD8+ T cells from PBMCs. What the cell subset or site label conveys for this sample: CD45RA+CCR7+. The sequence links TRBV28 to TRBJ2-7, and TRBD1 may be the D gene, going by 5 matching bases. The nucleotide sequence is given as TGTGCCAGCAGTTTATTGGCAGGCAGGGACGAGCAGTACTTC. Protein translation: CASSLLAGRDEQYF.